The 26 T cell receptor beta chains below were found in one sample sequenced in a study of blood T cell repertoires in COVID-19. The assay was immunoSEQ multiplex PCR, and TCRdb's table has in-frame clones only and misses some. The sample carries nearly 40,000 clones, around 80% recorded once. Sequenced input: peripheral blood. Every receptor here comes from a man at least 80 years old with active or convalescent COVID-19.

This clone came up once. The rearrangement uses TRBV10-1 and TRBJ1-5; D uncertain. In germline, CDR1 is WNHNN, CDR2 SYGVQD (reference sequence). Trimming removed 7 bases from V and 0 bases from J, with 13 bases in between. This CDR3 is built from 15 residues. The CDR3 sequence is CASTDRGYSNQPQHF. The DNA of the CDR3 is TGCGCCAGCACCGACCGGGGTTATAGCAATCAGCCCCAGCATTTT.

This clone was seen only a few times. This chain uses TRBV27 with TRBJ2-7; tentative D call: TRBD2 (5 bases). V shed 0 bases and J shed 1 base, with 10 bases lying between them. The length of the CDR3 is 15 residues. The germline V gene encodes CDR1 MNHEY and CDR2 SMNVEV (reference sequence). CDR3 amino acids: CASSLSSRGSYEQYF. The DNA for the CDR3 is TGTGCCAGCAGTTTATCTTCCCGGGGTTCCTACGAGCAGTACTTC.

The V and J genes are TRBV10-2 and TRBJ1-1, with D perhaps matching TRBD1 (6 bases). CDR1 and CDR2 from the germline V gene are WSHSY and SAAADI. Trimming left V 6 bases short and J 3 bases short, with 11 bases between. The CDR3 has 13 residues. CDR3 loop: CASRGAEDTEAFF. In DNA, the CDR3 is TGCGCCAGCAGGGGGGCTGAGGACACTGAAGCTTTCTTT.

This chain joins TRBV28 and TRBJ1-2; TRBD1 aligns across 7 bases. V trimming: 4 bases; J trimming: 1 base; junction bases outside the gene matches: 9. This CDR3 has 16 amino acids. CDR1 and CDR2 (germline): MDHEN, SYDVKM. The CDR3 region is CASSSSGTENNYGYTF. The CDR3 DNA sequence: TGTGCCAGCAGTTCCTCCGGGACAGAGAATAACTATGGCTACACCTTC.

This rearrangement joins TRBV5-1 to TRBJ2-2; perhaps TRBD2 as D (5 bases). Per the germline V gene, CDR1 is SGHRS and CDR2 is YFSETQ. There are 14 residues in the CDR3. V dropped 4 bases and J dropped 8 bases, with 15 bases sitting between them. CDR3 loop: CASSRGLEIGELFF. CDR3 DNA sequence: TGCGCCAGCAGCAGAGGACTGGAGATAGGGGAGCTGTTTTTT.

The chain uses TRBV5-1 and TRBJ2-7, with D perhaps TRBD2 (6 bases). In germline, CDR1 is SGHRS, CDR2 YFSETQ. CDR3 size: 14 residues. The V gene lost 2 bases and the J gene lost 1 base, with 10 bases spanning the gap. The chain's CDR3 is CASSFTGGSYEQYF. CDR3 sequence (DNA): TGCGCCAGCAGCTTTACCGGGGGATCCTACGAGCAGTACTTC.

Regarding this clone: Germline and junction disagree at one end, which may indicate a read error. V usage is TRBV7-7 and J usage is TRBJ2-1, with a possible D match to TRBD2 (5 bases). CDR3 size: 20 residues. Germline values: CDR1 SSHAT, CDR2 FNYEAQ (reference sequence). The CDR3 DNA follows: TGTGCTAGCAGCTTAGCGCCCGGGTCCCCCGTACTTGGACTCTACAATGAGCAGTTCTTC. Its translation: CASSLAPGSPVLGLYNEQFF.

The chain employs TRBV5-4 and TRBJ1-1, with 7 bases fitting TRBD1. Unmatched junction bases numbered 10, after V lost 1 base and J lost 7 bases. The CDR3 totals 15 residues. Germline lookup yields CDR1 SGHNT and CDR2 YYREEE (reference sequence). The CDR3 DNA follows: TGTGCCAGCAGCTTGCTGGGGACAGCTACCTATGAAGCTTTCTTT. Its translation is CASSLLGTATYEAFF.

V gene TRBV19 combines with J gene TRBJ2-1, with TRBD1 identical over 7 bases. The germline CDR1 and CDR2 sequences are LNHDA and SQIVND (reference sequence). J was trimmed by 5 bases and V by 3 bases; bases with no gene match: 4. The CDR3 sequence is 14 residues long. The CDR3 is CASSIMGTDNEQFF. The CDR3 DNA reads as TGTGCCAGTAGTATTATGGGGACAGACAATGAGCAGTTCTTC. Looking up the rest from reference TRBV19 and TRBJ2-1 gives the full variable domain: DGGITQSPKYLFRKEGQNVTLSCEQNLNHDAMYWYRQDPGQGLRLIYYSQIVNDFQKGDIAEGYSVSREKKESFPLTVTSAQKNPTAFYLCASSIMGTDNEQFFGPGTRLTVL.

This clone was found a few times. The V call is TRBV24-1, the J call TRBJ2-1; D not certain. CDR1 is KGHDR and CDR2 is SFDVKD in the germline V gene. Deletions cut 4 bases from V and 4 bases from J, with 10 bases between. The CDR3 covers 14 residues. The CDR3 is CATSDPEKYNEQFF. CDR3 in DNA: TGTGCCACCAGTGACCCGGAGAAGTACAATGAGCAGTTCTTC.

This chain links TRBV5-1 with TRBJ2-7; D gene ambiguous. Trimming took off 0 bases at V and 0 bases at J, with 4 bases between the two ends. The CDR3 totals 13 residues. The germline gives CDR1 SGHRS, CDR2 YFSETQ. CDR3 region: CASSLDNSYEQYF. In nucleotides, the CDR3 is TGCGCCAGCAGCTTGGACAACTCCTACGAGCAGTACTTC.

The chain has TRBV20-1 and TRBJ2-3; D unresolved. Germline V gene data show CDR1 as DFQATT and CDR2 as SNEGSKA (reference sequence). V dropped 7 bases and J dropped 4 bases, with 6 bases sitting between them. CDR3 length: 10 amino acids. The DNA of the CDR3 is TGCAGTGTTTCGGCAGATACGCAGTATTTT. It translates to CSVSADTQYF.

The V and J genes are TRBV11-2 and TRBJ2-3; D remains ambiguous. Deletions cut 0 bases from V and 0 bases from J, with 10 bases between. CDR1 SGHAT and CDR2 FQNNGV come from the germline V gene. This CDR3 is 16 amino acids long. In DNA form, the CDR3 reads TGTGCCAGCAGCTTAGACCCAGATCCTAGCACAGATACGCAGTATTTT. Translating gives CASSLDPDPSTDTQYF.

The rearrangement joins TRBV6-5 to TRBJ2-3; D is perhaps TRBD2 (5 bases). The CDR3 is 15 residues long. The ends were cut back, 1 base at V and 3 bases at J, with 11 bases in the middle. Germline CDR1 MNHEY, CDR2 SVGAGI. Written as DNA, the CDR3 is TGTGCCAGCAGTTACTTCTCCGGAGGAACAGATACGCAGTATTTT. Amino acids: CASSYFSGGTDTQYF.

The CDR3 reads CASSSEGSSYNSPLHF. Here the CDR3 DNA reads TGTGCCAGCAGTTCGGAGGGAAGTAGCTATAATTCACCCCTCCACTTT. The gene calls are TRBV28 and TRBJ1-6, with D hard to call. The CDR3 covers 16 residues. In germline, CDR1 is MDHEN, CDR2 SYDVKM. The ends were cut back, 4 bases at V and 3 bases at J, with 13 bases in the middle.

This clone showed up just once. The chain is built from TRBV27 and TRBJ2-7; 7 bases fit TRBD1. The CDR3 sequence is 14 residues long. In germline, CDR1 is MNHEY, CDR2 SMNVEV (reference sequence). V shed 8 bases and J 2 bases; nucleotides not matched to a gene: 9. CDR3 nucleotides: TGTGCCAGCCGACCCGGGACAGCACCCTACGAGCAGTACTTC. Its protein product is CASRPGTAPYEQYF.

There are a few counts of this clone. Written as DNA, the CDR3 is TGTGCCAGCAGCGTCACTGACTTAATGAACACTGAAGCTTTCTTT. The encoded protein is CASSVTDLMNTEAFF. The chain has TRBV9 and TRBJ1-1; unclear D gene. Trimming took 2 bases from V and 0 from J, leaving 11 bases between them. The CDR3 totals 15 residues. Per the germline V gene, CDR1 is SGDLS and CDR2 is YYNGEE.

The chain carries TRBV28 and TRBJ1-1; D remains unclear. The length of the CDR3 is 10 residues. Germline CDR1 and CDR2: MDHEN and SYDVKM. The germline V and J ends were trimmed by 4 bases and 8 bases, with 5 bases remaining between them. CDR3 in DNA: TGTGCCAGCAGTTCCCTAGAAGCTTTCTTT. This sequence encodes CASSSLEAFF. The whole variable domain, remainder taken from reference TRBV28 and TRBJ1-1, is DVKVTQSSRYLVKRTGEKVFLECVQDMDHENMFWYRQDPGLGLRLIYFSYDVKMKEKGDIPEGYSVSREKKERFSLILESASTNQTSMYLCASSSLEAFFGQGTRLTVV.

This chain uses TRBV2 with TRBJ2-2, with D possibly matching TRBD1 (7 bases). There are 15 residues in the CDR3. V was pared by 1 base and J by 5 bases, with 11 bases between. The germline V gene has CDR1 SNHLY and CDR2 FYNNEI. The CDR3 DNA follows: TGTGCCAGCAGTGAAGATGCAGGGGGGACCGGGGAGCTGTTTTTT. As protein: CASSEDAGGTGELFF.

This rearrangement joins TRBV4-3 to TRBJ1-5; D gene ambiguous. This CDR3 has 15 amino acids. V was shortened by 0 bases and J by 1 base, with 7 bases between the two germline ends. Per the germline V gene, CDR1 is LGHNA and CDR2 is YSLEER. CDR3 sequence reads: CASSQDRQSNQPQHF. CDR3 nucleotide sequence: TGCGCCAGCAGCCAAGATCGACAAAGCAATCAGCCCCAGCATTTT.

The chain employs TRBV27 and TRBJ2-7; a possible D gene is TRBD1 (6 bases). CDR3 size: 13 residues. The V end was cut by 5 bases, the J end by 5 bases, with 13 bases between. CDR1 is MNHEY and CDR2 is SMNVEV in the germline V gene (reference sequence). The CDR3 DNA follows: TGTGCCAGCAGTCATCAGGGGAAGGACGAGCAGTACTTC. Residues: CASSHQGKDEQYF.

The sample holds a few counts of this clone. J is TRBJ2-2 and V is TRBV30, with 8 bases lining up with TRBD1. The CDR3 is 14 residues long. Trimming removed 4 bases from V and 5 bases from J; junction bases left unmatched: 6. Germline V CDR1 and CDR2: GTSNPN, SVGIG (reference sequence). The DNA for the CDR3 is TGTGCCTGGAACCCGACAGGGGTTACCGGGGAGCTGTTTTTT. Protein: CAWNPTGVTGELFF.

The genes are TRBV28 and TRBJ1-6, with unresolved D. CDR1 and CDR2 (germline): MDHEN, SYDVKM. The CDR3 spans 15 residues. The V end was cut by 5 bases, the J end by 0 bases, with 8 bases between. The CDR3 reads CASSPKSSYNSPLHF. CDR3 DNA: TGTGCCAGCAGTCCGAAGAGCTCCTATAATTCACCCCTCCACTTT.

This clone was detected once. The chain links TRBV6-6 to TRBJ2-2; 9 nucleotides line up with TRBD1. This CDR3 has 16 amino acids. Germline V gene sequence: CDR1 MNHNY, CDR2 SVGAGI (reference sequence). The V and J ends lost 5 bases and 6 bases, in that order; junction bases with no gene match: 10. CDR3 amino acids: CASSPVGQGFSGELFF. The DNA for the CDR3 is TGTGCCAGCAGTCCGGTGGGACAGGGTTTTTCCGGGGAGCTGTTTTTT.

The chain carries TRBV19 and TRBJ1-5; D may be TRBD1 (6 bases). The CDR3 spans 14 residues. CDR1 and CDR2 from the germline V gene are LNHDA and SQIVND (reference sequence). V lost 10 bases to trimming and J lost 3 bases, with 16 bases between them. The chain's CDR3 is CATSSWTANQPQHF. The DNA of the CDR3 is TGTGCCACCAGCTCATGGACAGCCAATCAGCCCCAGCATTTT. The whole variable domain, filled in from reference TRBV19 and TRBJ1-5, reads DGGITQSPKYLFRKEGQNVTLSCEQNLNHDAMYWYRQDPGQGLRLIYYSQIVNDFQKGDIAEGYSVSREKKESFPLTVTSAQKNPTAFYLCATSSWTANQPQHFGDGTRLSIL.

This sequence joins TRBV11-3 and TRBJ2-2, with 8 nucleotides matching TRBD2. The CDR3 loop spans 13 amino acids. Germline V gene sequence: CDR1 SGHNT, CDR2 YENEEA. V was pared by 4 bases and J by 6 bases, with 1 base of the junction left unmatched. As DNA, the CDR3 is TGTGCCAGCAGCTCGCGGGGGGCCGGGGAGCTGTTTTTT. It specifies CASSSRGAGELFF.